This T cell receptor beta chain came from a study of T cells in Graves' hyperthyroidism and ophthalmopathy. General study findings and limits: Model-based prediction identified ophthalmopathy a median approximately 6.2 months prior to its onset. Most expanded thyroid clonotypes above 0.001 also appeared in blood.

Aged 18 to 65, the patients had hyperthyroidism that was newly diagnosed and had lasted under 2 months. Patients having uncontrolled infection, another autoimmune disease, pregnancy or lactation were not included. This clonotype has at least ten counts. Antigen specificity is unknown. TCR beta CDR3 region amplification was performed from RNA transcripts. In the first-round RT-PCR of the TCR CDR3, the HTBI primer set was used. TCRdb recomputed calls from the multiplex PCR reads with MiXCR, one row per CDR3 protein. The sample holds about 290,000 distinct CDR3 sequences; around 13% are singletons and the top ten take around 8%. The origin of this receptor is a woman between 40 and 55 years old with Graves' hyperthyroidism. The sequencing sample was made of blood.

In DNA, the CDR3 is TGTGCCTGGAGTGTTGGTTCGCGACAGCCCCAGCATTTT. It translates to CAWSVGSRQPQHF. This chain connects TRBV30 to TRBJ1-5; no firm D call. The CDR3 loop spans 13 amino acids. Trimming removed 0 bases from V and 7 bases from J, with 10 bases in between. Germline assignment: CDR1 GTSNPN and CDR2 SVGIG (reference sequence).